A selection of T cell receptor beta chains follows, all from one sample in a study of cytomegalovirus exposure and HLA in healthy donors. Clones were sequenced by immunoSEQ multiplex PCR, and TCRdb holds only the in-frame ones, with some missing. The table includes some 170,000 clones, 80% to 85% detected once. Material for sequencing was PBMCs. Receptor source: a man aged 25-40 years in good health and CMV-seropositive. The CDR3 runs from the conserved cysteine through the conserved F or W. Fields, in order: J gene, D gene, CDR3 length, V gene, clone size, CDR3 DNA, CDR3 protein. D genes are given only for firm matches. Clone size is stated in some rows and not others, as once, few, many or a class when expanded.

>TRBJ2-3|.|13|TRBV7-3|.
TGTGCCAGCAGCTTTATCCCCCGGGATACGCAGTATTTT
CASSFIPRDTQYF
>TRBJ2-5|.|14|TRBV7-2|.
TGTGCCAGCAGCCAAGGACAGTCTAACCGGCCCCAGTACTTC
CASSQGQSNRPQYF
>TRBJ2-3|.|15|TRBV5-4|.
TGTGCCAGCAGCTGGGACTGGGCCAGCACAGATACGCAGTATTTT
CASSWDWASTDTQYF
>TRBJ2-2|TRBD1|15|TRBV7-3|.
TGTGCCAGCAGCCCAGGGGGCTGGGGCACCGGGGAGCTGTTTTTT
CASSPGGWGTGELFF
>TRBJ2-4|.|12|TRBV2|.
TGTGCCAGCAGTGGGCGGGACGAAATTCAGTACTTC
CASSGRDEIQYF
>TRBJ2-5|.|15|TRBV12-2|.
TGTGCAAGTCGCTTAGCGCTCGCGGAGCAAGAGACCCAGTACTTC
CASRLALAEQETQYF
>TRBJ2-3|TRBD2|14|TRBV2|once
TGTGCCAAGGCGGCGGGGGGCTCCACAGATACGCAGTATTTT
CAKAAGGSTDTQYF
>TRBJ2-3|TRBD2|17|TRBV10-3|.
TGTGCCATCAGTGAGTCAGGCGGCGGGAGGCGGTTTGATACGCAGTATTTT
CAISESGGGRRFDTQYF
>TRBJ1-1|.|15|TRBV5-6|.
TGTGCCAGCAGCTTCCCGACAGGAATGAACACTGAAGCTTTCTTT
CASSFPTGMNTEAFF
>TRBJ1-1|.|12|TRBV25-1|.
TGTGCCAGCACCGATTCAGGGGCTGAAGCTTTCTTT
CASTDSGAEAFF
>TRBJ1-5|TRBD1|14|TRBV19|.
TGTGCCAGTAGCACAGGGGGCCAAGTACAGCCCCAGCATTTT
CASSTGGQVQPQHF
>TRBJ2-7|TRBD1|14|TRBV19|.
TGTGCCAGTAGTATTGGACAGGACTCCTACGAGCAGTACTTC
CASSIGQDSYEQYF
>TRBJ2-7|.|14|TRBV10-1|.
TGCGCCAGCAGTGATTGTCCGCGGGGATACGAGCAGTACTTC
CASSDCPRGYEQYF
>TRBJ2-1|.|12|TRBV5-1|few
TGCGCCAGCAGCTTGGCCAACAGTGAGCAGTTCTTC
CASSLANSEQFF
>TRBJ1-2|.|10|TRBV29-1|.
TGCAGCGTCCTACAGGGCGGCTACACCTTC
CSVLQGGYTF
>TRBJ1-4|.|16|TRBV5-1|few
TGCGCCAGCAGCTTGGCCGGACAGAACTATAATGAAAAACTGTTTTTT
CASSLAGQNYNEKLFF
>TRBJ2-1|.|15|TRBV15|.
TGTGCCACCAGCAGAGATAAGCCCGGGGACAATGAGCAGTTCTTC
CATSRDKPGDNEQFF
>TRBJ1-1|.|13|TRBV4-3|.
TGCGCCAGCAGCCAAGATAAGAACACTGAAGCTTTCTTT
CASSQDKNTEAFF
>TRBJ1-2|TRBD1|13|TRBV7-3|.
TGTGCCAGCAGCTACGGGACAGTGGGTGGCTACACCTTC
CASSYGTVGGYTF
>TRBJ1-6|TRBD1|16|TRBV30|.
TGTGCCTGGGGACCGGGGACAGTTGTTCGCCCTTCACCCCTCCACTTT
CAWGPGTVVRPSPLHF
>TRBJ2-1|.|15|TRBV9|.
TGTGCCAGCAGTTCACCTAGCGAGCCCTACAATGAGCAGTTCTTC
CASSSPSEPYNEQFF
>TRBJ1-5|.|12|TRBV7-9|.
TGTGCCAGCTCCCGGGGGAGTCAGCCCCAGCATTTT
CASSRGSQPQHF
>TRBJ2-1|TRBD2|16|TRBV11-2|.
TGTGCCAGCAGCTTAGTCTTAGCGGGGGGCTACAATGAGCAGTTCTTC
CASSLVLAGGYNEQFF
>TRBJ2-3|.|17|TRBV7-3|.
TGTGCCAGCAGCTTAATTCGAGCGGAGACCTCTCCAGATACGCAGTATTTT
CASSLIRAETSPDTQYF
>TRBJ2-7|TRBD2|13|TRBV7-4|.
TGTGCCAGCAGCGCCAGGTCGGGGCGGGAGTGGTACTTC
CASSARSGREWYF
>TRBJ1-5|.|13|TRBV9|many
TGTGCCAGCAGCGTCAAATTTCCCCGGTCCCAGCATTTT
CASSVKFPRSQHF
>TRBJ2-2|TRBD1|15|TRBV11-3|.
TGTGCCAGCAGCTCACGACAGGGGGACACCGGGGAGCTGTTTTTT
CASSSRQGDTGELFF
>TRBJ2-3|.|15|TRBV5-1|.
TGCGCCAGCAGCTTGAAGTTACAGGGCTCAGATACGCAGTATTTT
CASSLKLQGSDTQYF
>TRBJ2-7|.|15|TRBV9|.
TGTGCCAGCAGCGTAGAGACAGGCCCATCCTACGAGCAGTACTTC
CASSVETGPSYEQYF
>TRBJ2-1|TRBD1|19|TRBV9|.
TGTGCCAGCAGCGTCGCCCTCATGATGGGACAGGGAGGCGTCAATGAGCAGTTCTTC
CASSVALMMGQGGVNEQFF
>TRBJ1-2|TRBD1|14|TRBV5-1|.
TGCGCCAGCAGCTTACAGGGGGCCCCCTATGGCTACACCTTC
CASSLQGAPYGYTF
>TRBJ1-2|.|15|TRBV10-3|.
TGTGCCATCAGTGAGTCACAGGTTTCTAACTATGGCTACACCTTC
CAISESQVSNYGYTF
>TRBJ2-7|TRBD2|12|TRBV30|.
TGTGCCTGGCGGACTAGCGGGTACGAGCAGTACTTC
CAWRTSGYEQYF
>TRBJ1-2|.|15|TRBV9|once
TGTGCCAGCAGCGTATCGCAGGGGAATAGGAATGGCTACACCTTC
CASSVSQGNRNGYTF
>TRBJ2-7|TRBD1|18|TRBV5-8|.
TGTGCCAGCATTTTTCGGGACAGGGGCATTTTTGGCTCCTACGAGCAGTACTTC
CASIFRDRGIFGSYEQYF
>TRBJ1-2|.|16|TRBV4-3|.
TGCGCCAGCAGCCTAGCCGAAGGAAGCTACCTCCATGGCTACACCTTC
CASSLAEGSYLHGYTF
>TRBJ2-1|.|13|TRBV27|.
TGTGCCAGCAGTTTAAAACCCTCAGGTGAGCAGTTCTTC
CASSLKPSGEQFF
>TRBJ2-1|.|15|TRBV28|.
TGTGCCAGCAGCCCAACCCGAGACTCGCACAATGAGCAGTTCTTC
CASSPTRDSHNEQFF
>TRBJ1-3|.|12|TRBV28|.
TGTGCCAGCAGTTTATCGGTAAACACCATATATTTT
CASSLSVNTIYF
>TRBJ2-2|.|12|TRBV5-1|.
TGCGCCAGCAGCCCGGACACCGGGGAGCTGTTTTTT
CASSPDTGELFF